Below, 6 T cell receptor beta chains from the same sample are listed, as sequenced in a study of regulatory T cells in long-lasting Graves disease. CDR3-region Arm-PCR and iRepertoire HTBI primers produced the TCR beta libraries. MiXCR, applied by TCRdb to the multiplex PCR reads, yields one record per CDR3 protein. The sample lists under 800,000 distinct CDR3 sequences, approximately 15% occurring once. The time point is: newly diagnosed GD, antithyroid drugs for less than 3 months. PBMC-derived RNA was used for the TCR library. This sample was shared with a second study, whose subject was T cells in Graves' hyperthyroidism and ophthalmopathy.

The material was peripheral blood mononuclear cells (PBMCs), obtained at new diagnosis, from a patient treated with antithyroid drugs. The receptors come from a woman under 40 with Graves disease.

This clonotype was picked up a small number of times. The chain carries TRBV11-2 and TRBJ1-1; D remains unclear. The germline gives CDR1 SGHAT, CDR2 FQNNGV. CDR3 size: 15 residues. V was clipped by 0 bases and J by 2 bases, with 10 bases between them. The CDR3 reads CASSLDRAANTEAFF. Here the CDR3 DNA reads TGTGCCAGCAGCTTAGATCGGGCAGCAAACACTGAAGCTTTCTTT.

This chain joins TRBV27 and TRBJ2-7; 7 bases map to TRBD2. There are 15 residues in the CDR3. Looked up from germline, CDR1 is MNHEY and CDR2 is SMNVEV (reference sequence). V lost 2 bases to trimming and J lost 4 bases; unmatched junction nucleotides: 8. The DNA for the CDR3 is TGTGCCAGCAGTTTAATGGGCGGGGGAGGATACGAGCAGTACTTC. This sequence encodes CASSLMGGGGYEQYF.

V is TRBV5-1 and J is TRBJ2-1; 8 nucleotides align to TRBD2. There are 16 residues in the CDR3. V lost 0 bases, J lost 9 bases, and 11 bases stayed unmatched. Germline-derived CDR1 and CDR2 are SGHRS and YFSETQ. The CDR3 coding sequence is TGCGCCAGCAGCTTGGAGGGCGGGAGGCGTTTTGGTGAGCAGTTCTTC. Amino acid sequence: CASSLEGGRRFGEQFF.

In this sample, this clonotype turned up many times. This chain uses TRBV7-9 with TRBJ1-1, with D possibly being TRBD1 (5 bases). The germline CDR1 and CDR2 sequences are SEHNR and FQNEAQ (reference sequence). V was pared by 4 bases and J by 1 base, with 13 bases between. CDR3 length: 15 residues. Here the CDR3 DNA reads TGTGCCAGCAGCTCTGCGAGTGGGGGGAACACTGAAGCTTTCTTT. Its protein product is CASSSASGGNTEAFF.

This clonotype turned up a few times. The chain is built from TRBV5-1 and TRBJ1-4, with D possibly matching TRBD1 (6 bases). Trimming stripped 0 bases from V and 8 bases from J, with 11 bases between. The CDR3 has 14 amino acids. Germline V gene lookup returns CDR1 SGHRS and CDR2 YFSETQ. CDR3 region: CASSLAGGQEKLFF. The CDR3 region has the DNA TGCGCCAGCAGCTTGGCCGGGGGGCAGGAAAAACTGTTTTTT.

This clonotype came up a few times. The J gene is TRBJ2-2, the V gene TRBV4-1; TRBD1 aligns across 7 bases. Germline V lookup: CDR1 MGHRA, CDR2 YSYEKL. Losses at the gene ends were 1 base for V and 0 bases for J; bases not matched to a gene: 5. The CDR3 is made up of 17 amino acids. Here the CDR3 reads CASSQVGGQANTGELFF. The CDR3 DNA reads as TGCGCCAGCAGCCAAGTCGGAGGACAGGCGAACACCGGGGAGCTGTTTTTT.